This TCR beta chain was identified during a study of regulatory and conventional T cells in RAG deficiency. The study, taken as a whole, reports: Other subsets showed approximately 10-fold reductions, but Treg unique TCR beta sequences fell 95 to 100-fold in these patients. Shorter CDR3s in all patient subsets; >75% Treg-Tconv overlap in Omenn. In Omenn syndrome, sorted "Tregs" may be peripherally activated cells.

Concerning this clone: The antigen is unknown.

Germline CDR1 and CDR2: SGHRS and YFSETQ. The V and J ends lost 0 bases and 0 bases, in that order; junction bases with no gene match: 8. The CDR3 loop spans 19 amino acids. Using immunoSEQ multiplex PCR, the repertoire was profiled, and TCRdb retains in-frame clones only, with some absent. The data contain around 31,000 clones, approximately 90% of them singletons. The sample was also linked to a second study, of regulatory T cells. That report adds: The PCR used 52 TRBV and 13 TRBJ primers. In patients, unique TRB V-J pairs were restricted and V/J usage skewed, especially in Tregs.

This sequence joins TRBV5-1 and TRBJ2-1; the match to TRBD2 covers 11 bases. Sequencing was performed on CD8+ T cells sorted from blood. The TCR was taken from a human donor in good health. In nucleotides, the CDR3 is TGCGCCAGCAGCTTGGGATGGACTAGCGGGTTGAGCTCCTACAATGAGCAGTTCTTC. It codes for CASSLGWTSGLSSYNEQFF.